The clone carrying this T cell receptor beta chain occurred a few times. Trimming removed 5 bases from V and 7 bases from J; junction bases left unmatched: 7. The CDR3 sequence is 14 residues long. A second about 6 to 12 cycle PCR used barcoded and J-beta primers. One entry per CDR3 protein results from TCRdb running MiXCR on the 5' RACE reads. Among about 700,000 distinct CDR3 sequences listed, about 34% were seen once. The data were taken from a study of blood T cells in healthy people across ages. The receptor was derived from a woman over 75 in good health. Specimen: blood. The gene calls are TRBV12-3 or TRBV12-4 and TRBJ1-4; 7 bases fit TRBD1. CDR3 residues: CASSHDRDGEKLFF. In DNA form, the CDR3 reads TGTGCCAGCAGTCACGACAGGGACGGTGAAAAACTGTTTTTT.